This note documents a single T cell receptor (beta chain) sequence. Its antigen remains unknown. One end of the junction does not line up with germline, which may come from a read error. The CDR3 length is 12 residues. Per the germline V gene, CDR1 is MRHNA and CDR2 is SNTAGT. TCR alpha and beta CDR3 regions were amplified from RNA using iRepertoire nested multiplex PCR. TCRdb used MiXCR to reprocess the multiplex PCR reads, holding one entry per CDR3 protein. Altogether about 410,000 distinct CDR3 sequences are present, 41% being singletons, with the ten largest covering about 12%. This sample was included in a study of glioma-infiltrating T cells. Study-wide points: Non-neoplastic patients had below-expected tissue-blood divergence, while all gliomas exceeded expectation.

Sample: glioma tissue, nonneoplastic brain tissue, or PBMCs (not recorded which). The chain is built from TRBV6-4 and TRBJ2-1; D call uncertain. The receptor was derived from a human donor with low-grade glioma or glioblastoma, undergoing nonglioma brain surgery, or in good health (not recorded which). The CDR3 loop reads CAGSQPYNGQFF. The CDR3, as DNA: TGTGCCGGCAGTCAGCCCTACAATGGGCAGTTCTTC.